The 18 T cell receptor beta chains given below trace back to one sample, sequenced in a study of regulatory T cells in long-lasting Graves disease. The authors built TCR beta libraries using iRepertoire HTBI primers and Arm-PCR of CDR3 regions. One entry per CDR3 protein results from TCRdb running MiXCR on the multiplex PCR reads. Of about 420,000 distinct CDR3 sequences in the sample, around 17% were seen once. Described time point: newly diagnosed GD, antithyroid drugs for less than 3 months. TCR sequences were obtained from RNA taken from PBMCs. The same data also went into a second study, on T cells in Graves' hyperthyroidism and ophthalmopathy.

Sample: peripheral blood mononuclear cells (PBMCs), taken at new diagnosis, from a patient treated with antithyroid drugs. The receptors here all came from a woman aged 18-35 years with Graves disease.

This clonotype was recorded many times. V usage is TRBV7-3 and J usage is TRBJ2-6; D is uncertain. The CDR3 has 15 amino acids. With 5 bases removed from V and 4 bases from J, the gap between germline ends came to 12 bases. Germline V gives CDR1 SGHTA, CDR2 FQGTGA. CDR3 DNA: TGTGCCAGCAGCCCTGGACGGATAGGGGCCAACGTCCTGACTTTC. Its protein product is CASSPGRIGANVLTF.

This clonotype was recorded many times. The V call is TRBV12-3 or TRBV12-4, the J call TRBJ2-7; 13 bases align to TRBD2. The CDR3 is made up of 17 amino acids. J gave up 3 bases and V 6 bases, and 11 bases lay outside the gene matches. In nucleotides, the CDR3 is TGTGCCAGCAGCGTGGAACCCCGACTAGCGGGAGGCTACGAGCAGTACTTC. This sequence encodes CASSVEPRLAGGYEQYF.

As concerns this clonotype: A much larger clone differs from this one at a single base, so this may be a read error. This rearrangement joins TRBV4-1 to TRBJ2-7, with D hard to call. Deletions cut 4 bases from V and 3 bases from J, with 13 bases between. The CDR3 is made up of 14 amino acids. CDR1 MGHRA and CDR2 YSYEKL come from the germline V gene. The CDR3, as DNA: TGCGCCAGCAGCCCAGGACCGAGGAACTACGAGCAGTACTTC. Translating it yields CASSPGPRNYEQYF.

This clonotype showed up just a few times. J is TRBJ2-6 and V is TRBV19; TRBD2 aligns across 10 bases. The junction had 15 bases not matched to a gene; V was cut back by 6 bases and J by 4 bases. In germline, CDR1 is LNHDA, CDR2 SQIVND (reference sequence). The CDR3 spans 19 residues. This CDR3 is CASRIKSGRALTGANVLTF. In DNA form, the CDR3 reads TGTGCCAGTAGGATAAAAAGCGGGAGGGCCCTTACAGGGGCCAACGTCCTGACTTTC.

This clonotype was seen at least ten times. The chain uses TRBV20-1 and TRBJ1-1, with 7 positions matching TRBD1. The V gene's germline CDR1 is DFQATT and CDR2 SNEGSKA (reference sequence). CDR3 length: 13 amino acids. V trimming: 4 bases; J trimming: 0 bases; junction bases outside the gene matches: 2. CDR3 residues: CSATGQMNTEAFF. In nucleotides, the CDR3 is TGCAGTGCTACGGGACAGATGAACACTGAAGCTTTCTTT.

This clonotype occurred a few times. The V gene is TRBV30, the J gene TRBJ1-2; possibly TRBD1 for D (5 bases). The CDR3 sequence is 12 residues long. V was clipped by 6 bases and J by 2 bases, with 10 bases between them. Germline lookup yields CDR1 GTSNPN and CDR2 SVGIG (reference sequence). CDR3 residues: CACTGANYGYTF. DNA of the CDR3: TGTGCCTGCACCGGGGCCAACTATGGCTACACCTTC.

This clonotype has ten or more counts. V gene TRBV12-3 or TRBV12-4 combines with J gene TRBJ2-5, with D perhaps TRBD2 (6 bases). This CDR3 has 13 residues. With 3 bases removed from V and 4 bases from J, the gap between germline ends came to 9 bases. The CDR3 region is CASSLEGRETQYF. CDR3 DNA: TGTGCCAGCAGTTTGGAGGGCCGAGAGACCCAGTACTTC.

The chain is built from TRBV18 and TRBJ2-1; D unclear. The V gene's germline CDR1 is KGHSH and CDR2 LQKENI. Deletions cut 1 base from V and 2 bases from J, with 9 bases between. The CDR3 is 15 amino acids. The CDR3 coding sequence is TGTGCCAGCTCACCACTGGCTTCAACCTACAATGAGCAGTTCTTC. As protein: CASSPLASTYNEQFF.

This clonotype was observed at least ten times. The gene calls are TRBV28 and TRBJ2-3; TRBD2 is a possible D gene (5 bases). V was trimmed by 1 base and J by 0 bases, leaving 11 bases between them. CDR1 is MDHEN and CDR2 is SYDVKM in the germline V gene. The CDR3 extends over 16 amino acids. The CDR3 region has the DNA TGTGCCAGCAGTTTATTTCGGGGAGCGAGCACAGATACGCAGTATTTT. Encoded protein: CASSLFRGASTDTQYF.

Many counts were recorded for this clonotype. The V and J genes are TRBV3-1 and TRBJ1-4; D unresolved. The CDR3 length is 12 residues. The germline V gene encodes CDR1 LGHDT and CDR2 YNNKEL (reference sequence). V was trimmed by 3 bases and J by 7 bases, leaving 6 bases between them. The CDR3: CASSHLGEKLFF. CDR3 DNA: TGTGCCAGCAGCCATCTGGGTGAAAAACTGTTTTTT.

This clonotype appeared a few times. The CDR3 coding sequence is TGTGCCAGCAGCCAGGGGGCTGAAGCTTTCTTT. Translation: CASSQGAEAFF. This sequence joins TRBV3-1 and TRBJ1-1, with D perhaps matching TRBD1 (5 bases). From germline, CDR1 is LGHDT and CDR2 YNNKEL (reference sequence). The CDR3 is 11 residues long. V lost 3 bases to trimming and J lost 6 bases, with 5 bases between them. Together with reference TRBV3-1 and TRBJ1-1, the CDR3 gives the full variable domain: DTAVSQTPKYLVTQMGNDKSIKCEQNLGHDTMYWYKQDSKKFLKIMFSYNNKELIINETVPNRFSPKSPDKAHLNLHINSLELGDSAVYFCASSQGAEAFFGQGTRLTVV.

There are many counts of this clonotype. The chain uses TRBV12-3 or TRBV12-4 and TRBJ1-4; D is undetermined. This CDR3 is 14 amino acids long. V was clipped by 3 bases and J by 0 bases, with 5 bases between them. The CDR3 region is CASSFAATNEKLFF. CDR3 in DNA: TGTGCCAGCAGTTTTGCAGCAACTAATGAAAAACTGTTTTTT.

This clonotype was counted ten times or more. The chain employs TRBV6-2 or TRBV6-3 and TRBJ2-5, with 12 bases identical to TRBD2. CDR1 MNHEY and CDR2 SVGEGT come from the germline V gene. V gave up 5 bases and J gave up 1 base; unmatched junction bases: 2. The CDR3 covers 15 residues. In nucleotides, the CDR3 is TGTGCCAGCAGTGGACTAGCGGGGCTCCAAGAGACCCAGTACTTC. This gives the protein CASSGLAGLQETQYF.

This clonotype has a count of ten or more. This rearrangement joins TRBV27 to TRBJ2-1; TRBD2 might be the D (6 bases). The CDR3 contains 13 residues. Germline loops: CDR1 MNHEY, CDR2 SMNVEV (reference sequence). Trimming left V 5 bases short and J 4 bases short, with 9 bases between. The DNA of the CDR3 is TGTGCCAGCAGTCATAGCGGTTACAATGAGCAGTTCTTC. Amino acid sequence: CASSHSGYNEQFF.

Many counts were recorded for this clonotype. This chain uses TRBV5-1 with TRBJ2-7; D not certain. Germline CDR1 reads SGHRS; CDR2 reads YFSETQ. Trimming stripped 0 bases from V and 2 bases from J, with 12 bases between. The CDR3 consists of 15 residues. CDR3 coding DNA: TGCGCCAGCAGCTTGGTCTCCACAAGCACCTACGAGCAGTACTTC. Translated: CASSLVSTSTYEQYF.

This clonotype was found a few times. The chain employs TRBV7-2 and TRBJ1-2; 12 bases agree with TRBD1. V shed 5 bases, J shed 6 bases, and the junction held 4 bases outside the gene matches. This CDR3 region has 14 residues. Germline loops: CDR1 SGHTA, CDR2 FQGNSA. The CDR3, as DNA: TGTGCCAGCAGCCCGGGACAGGGGGCCCATGGCTACACCTTC. Its translation is CASSPGQGAHGYTF.

V gene TRBV10-1 combines with J gene TRBJ2-1; 11 bases align to TRBD1. CDR1 and CDR2 (germline): WNHNN, SYGVQD (reference sequence). The V segment lost 8 bases and the J segment 5 bases; nucleotides outside the gene matches: 2. The CDR3 has 13 residues. The CDR3 loop reads CASGQGADNEQFF. For the CDR3, the DNA is TGCGCCAGCGGACAGGGGGCCGACAATGAGCAGTTCTTC.

The table lists this clonotype with many counts. The chain is built from TRBV2 and TRBJ1-1; D is possibly TRBD1 (5 bases). CDR3 length: 15 residues. V shed 0 bases and J shed 6 bases, with 14 bases lying between them. CDR1 is SNHLY, CDR2 FYNNEI, per germline. The CDR3 nucleotides read TGTGCCAGCAGTGAAGCGCTTGGGGGGTTGGCTGAAGCTTTCTTT. Its translation: CASSEALGGLAEAFF.